The following is a T cell receptor beta chain sequence with its context. Described time point: patch test 3, about 24 weeks after DPC sensitization. The sample's treatment: therapeutic diphenylcyclopropenone sensitization with weekly scalp DPC. TCRdb re-analysed the RACE reads in MiXCR, keeping a single row per CDR3 protein. The sample comprises 120,000 or so distinct CDR3 sequences, about 11% of which are singletons, and roughly 2.3% rests with the top ten. This sample is drawn from a study of human T cells and chemical hapten exposure. The CDR3 sequence is 15 residues long. Trimming removed 0 bases from V and 1 base from J, with 9 bases in between. The germline V gene encodes CDR1 SGHRS and CDR2 YFSETQ.

Sequenced material: whole blood, taken in connection with sensitization to the hapten diphenylcyclopropenone (DPC). The receptor's source is a woman in her fifties or sixties with alopecia areata. Some clones in this sample may be carry-over from other donors' samples. The chain uses TRBV5-1 and TRBJ2-3; D call uncertain. The CDR3, as DNA: TGCGCCAGCAGCTTGGCCCAGGCCGGCACAGATACGCAGTATTTT. It encodes CASSLAQAGTDTQYF.